Below, 32 T cell receptor beta chains from the same sample are listed, as sequenced in a study of T-cell reconstitution after alpha-beta-depleted transplantation in children (dated by TCRdb to the mid-2010s). Libraries were prepared through PCR. TCRdb records Illumina HiSeq 2500 as the sequencer. TCR library preparation used molecular barcoding, with unique molecular identifiers applied to normalize quantification of the TCRbeta repertoire. TCRdb trimmed the raw reads at Q25, called clones with MiXCR and kept productive beta chains. Entries are consolidated by CDR3 protein sequence, retaining the most common genes and DNA. The sample profile shows nearly 550,000 distinct CDR3 sequences; about 17% of them were found once. The ten top clones hold more than 2.5% of the sample. This material consisted of PBMCs from the stem cell graft donor, taken from the stem cell graft. These receptors originate from a human donor who donated a stem cell graft to a child with acute lymphoblastic leukemia.

The gene calls are TRBV12-3 or TRBV12-4 and TRBJ2-7; tentatively, D is TRBD1 (5 bases). The CDR3 is 15 residues long. V was clipped by 1 base and J by 2 bases, with 12 bases between them. CDR3 residues: CASSLVGRVAYEQYF. CDR3 DNA: TGTGCCAGCAGTTTAGTGGGCAGGGTGGCCTACGAGCAGTACTTC.

A few counts support this clonotype. The genes are TRBV12-3 or TRBV12-4 and TRBJ2-7; 10 bases are a match to TRBD2. J lost 5 bases, V lost 5 bases, and 9 bases had no gene match. The CDR3 contains 15 residues. CDR3 nucleotide sequence: TGTGCCAGCAGTGTAAGCGGGAGGGCAAGGAACGAGCAGTACTTC. Translating gives CASSVSGRARNEQYF.

The DNA for the CDR3 is TGCGCCAGCAGCTGGGGGACTAGCGGGACAGATACGCAGTATTTT. Translating it yields CASSWGTSGTDTQYF. This chain links TRBV5-1 with TRBJ2-3, with TRBD2 matching 12 bases. The germline V gene encodes CDR1 SGHRS and CDR2 YFSETQ. The CDR3 is 15 residues long. Trimming took 3 bases from V and 3 from J; bases not matched to a gene: 2.

This clonotype was picked up many times. The rearrangement uses TRBV20-1 and TRBJ2-7; TRBD2 agrees at 9 bases. The CDR3 runs 14 residues. Trimming at V came to 6 bases and at J to 2 bases, leaving 8 bases not matched to a gene. Per germline, CDR1 DFQATT and CDR2 SNEGSKA (reference sequence). This chain's CDR3 is CSALAGDPPYEQYF. The CDR3 DNA follows: TGCAGTGCCTTAGCGGGAGACCCCCCCTACGAGCAGTACTTC.

The chain is built from TRBV7-9 and TRBJ2-5, with 12 bases identical to TRBD2. This CDR3 comprises 15 residues. Germline V lookup: CDR1 SEHNR, CDR2 FQNEAQ (reference sequence). Trimming took 3 bases from V and 3 from J; bases not matched to a gene: 2. In DNA, the CDR3 is TGTGCCAGCAGCTTCCGGACTAGCGGGAAAGAGACCCAGTACTTC. This encodes CASSFRTSGKETQYF.

Only a few counts were recorded for this clonotype. V usage is TRBV29-1 and J usage is TRBJ2-7, with a weak D call TRBD2 (5 bases). Germline V lookup: CDR1 SQVTM, CDR2 ANQGSEA. The CDR3 contains 12 residues. Trimming left V 4 bases short and J 6 bases short, with 13 bases between. CDR3 protein: CSVVLAAGEQYF. The CDR3 region has the DNA TGCAGCGTTGTCCTAGCTGCTGGCGAGCAGTACTTC.

This clonotype was seen a few times. The gene calls are TRBV20-1 and TRBJ2-5; 10 positions agree with TRBD2. Germline CDR1 is DFQATT and CDR2 is SNEGSKA (reference sequence). The length of the CDR3 is 14 residues. The V segment lost 5 bases and the J segment 4 bases; nucleotides outside the gene matches: 7. The CDR3 DNA reads as TGCAGTGCTCGAGCGGGAGGGCCCAGAGAGACCCAGTACTTC. It is translated as CSARAGGPRETQYF.

This clonotype was observed a handful of times. The genes are TRBV4-1 and TRBJ2-7; 8 nucleotides match TRBD1. CDR3 length: 16 residues. V dropped 0 bases and J dropped 4; count of bases not matched to a gene: 8. Germline values: CDR1 MGHRA, CDR2 YSYEKL. This CDR3 is CASSQDRRDRRYEQYF. CDR3 in DNA: TGCGCCAGCAGCCAAGATCGCAGGGACAGGCGGTACGAGCAGTACTTC.

A few counts support this clonotype. The gene calls are TRBV16 and TRBJ2-7; D is unresolved. Trimming took off 1 base at V and 4 bases at J, with 5 bases between the two ends. CDR3 size: 12 residues. Germline CDR1 and CDR2: KGHSY and FQNENV. In nucleotides, the CDR3 is TGTGCCAGCAGCCAATATATATACGAGCAGTACTTC. Translated: CASSQYIYEQYF.

J is TRBJ1-2 and V is TRBV29-1; 8 bases are shared with TRBD1. Trimming cost V 1 base and J 3 bases; bases outside gene matches: 1. Germline loops: CDR1 SQVTM, CDR2 ANQGSEA. This CDR3 is built from 13 residues. CDR3 nucleotides: TGCAGCGTTGAAGGGACAGGGTACTATGGCTACACCTTC. Amino acids: CSVEGTGYYGYTF.

V is TRBV3-1 and J is TRBJ2-6, with 9 bases aligning to TRBD1. Germline CDR1 reads LGHDT; CDR2 reads YNNKEL (reference sequence). This CDR3 has 16 amino acids. V shed 4 bases and J 2 bases; nucleotides not matched to a gene: 3. In DNA form, the CDR3 reads TGTGCCAGCAGCCCCTACAGGGGGCCTGGGGCCAACGTCCTGACTTTC. Amino acids: CASSPYRGPGANVLTF.

The chain is built from TRBV20-1 and TRBJ1-2; D gene ambiguous. CDR1 DFQATT and CDR2 SNEGSKA come from the germline V gene (reference sequence). The ends were cut back, 5 bases at V and 6 bases at J, with 10 bases in the middle. The CDR3 has 11 amino acids. CDR3 DNA sequence: TGCAGTGCTGCCCGGACGGATGGCTACACCTTC. Encoded protein: CSAARTDGYTF.

This clonotype was observed a handful of times. V and J are TRBV29-1 and TRBJ2-1; D uncertain. Germline V gene lookup returns CDR1 SQVTM and CDR2 ANQGSEA. The CDR3 runs 10 residues. V lost 3 bases, J lost 8 bases, and 5 bases lay in between. CDR3 residues: CSVEFYEQFF. DNA of the CDR3: TGCAGCGTTGAGTTTTATGAGCAGTTCTTC.

The chain combines TRBV7-2 with TRBJ2-2, with 7 bases aligning to TRBD1. Trimming removed 5 bases from V and 6 bases from J; junction bases left unmatched: 6. The V gene's germline CDR1 is SGHTA and CDR2 FQGNSA. The CDR3 covers 14 residues. CDR3 protein: CASSASGGPGELFF. The DNA for the CDR3 is TGTGCCAGCAGCGCTTCAGGGGGTCCCGGGGAGCTGTTTTTT.

J is TRBJ2-7 and V is TRBV5-1, with D unclear. CDR3 length equals 18 residues. Germline-derived CDR1 and CDR2 are SGHRS and YFSETQ. V lost 0 bases and J lost 3, with 22 bases in between. CDR3 sequence (DNA): TGCGCCAGCAGCTTGGATCTAGTGGGAAATAAGGAACACTACGAGCAGTACTTC. Translation gives CASSLDLVGNKEHYEQYF.

V and J are TRBV20-1 and TRBJ1-1; TRBD1 might be the D (5 bases). The germline CDR1 and CDR2 sequences are DFQATT and SNEGSKA (reference sequence). CDR3 length equals 11 residues. V was trimmed by 6 bases and J by 5 bases, leaving 10 bases between them. CDR3 in DNA: TGCAGTGCCCCGAAGGGGACTGAAGCTTTCTTT. The encoded protein is CSAPKGTEAFF.

This clonotype showed up many times. The chain couples TRBV6-5 to TRBJ2-7; D gene unclear. Trimming left V 6 bases short and J 4 bases short, with 10 bases between. Germline V CDR1 and CDR2: MNHEY, SVGAGI. The CDR3 contains 12 residues. CDR3 coding DNA: TGTGCCAGCAGCCCGGGTTTTTACGAGCAGTACTTC. Translated, it gives CASSPGFYEQYF.

The DNA of the CDR3 is TGTGCCAGCAGTCTCTCCGGGCCGGCCCTCCACTTT. Protein sequence: CASSLSGPALHF. The V call is TRBV28, the J call TRBJ1-6; no definite D call. The CDR3 has 12 residues. The V gene's germline CDR1 is MDHEN and CDR2 SYDVKM. The V and J ends lost 5 bases and 14 bases respectively, with 13 bases between them.

This chain uses TRBV3-1 with TRBJ2-1, with 8 bases aligning to TRBD2. The CDR3 runs 16 residues. Germline CDR1 is LGHDT and CDR2 is YNNKEL (reference sequence). The V and J ends lost 2 bases and 3 bases, in that order; junction bases with no gene match: 6. The CDR3 nucleotides read TGTGCCAGCAGCCAACCGTCCAGCGGGAGCTACAATGAGCAGTTCTTC. Amino acids: CASSQPSSGSYNEQFF.

The chain employs TRBV7-9 and TRBJ2-4; D gene ambiguous. This CDR3 is 17 amino acids long. The germline gives CDR1 SEHNR, CDR2 FQNEAQ (reference sequence). Trimming pared 4 bases from V and 0 bases from J, leaving 16 bases between. The CDR3 DNA is TGTGCCAGCAGCTCCCGAGACTCAACCTTAGCCAAAAACATTCAGTACTTC. This gives the protein CASSSRDSTLAKNIQYF.

V is TRBV7-9 and J is TRBJ2-7; D is possibly TRBD2 (6 bases). V gave up 3 bases and J gave up 5 bases, with 11 bases separating them. The CDR3 runs 13 residues. Germline V gene sequence: CDR1 SEHNR, CDR2 FQNEAQ (reference sequence). The chain's CDR3 is CASSFGGSHEQYF. The CDR3 nucleotides are TGTGCCAGCAGCTTCGGAGGGTCCCACGAGCAGTACTTC.

The chain joins TRBV5-1 to TRBJ1-5; D is unclear. The CDR3 consists of 13 residues. The V gene lost 1 base and the J gene lost 7 bases, with 9 bases spanning the gap. The germline CDR1 and CDR2 sequences are SGHRS and YFSETQ. CDR3 protein: CASSLKTGQPQHF. The CDR3 DNA reads TGCGCCAGCAGCTTGAAGACGGGGCAGCCCCAGCATTTT. The full variable domain, its missing parts supplied by reference TRBV5-1 and TRBJ1-5, is KAGVTQTPRYLIKTRGQQVTLSCSPISGHRSVSWYQQTPGQGLQFLFEYFSETQRNKGNFPGRFSGRQFSNSRSEMNVSTLELGDSALYLCASSLKTGQPQHFGDGTRLSIL.

This clonotype was seen a handful of times. The chain is built from TRBV28 and TRBJ2-2, with D hard to call. The length of the CDR3 is 12 residues. Germline V gene lookup returns CDR1 MDHEN and CDR2 SYDVKM. Trimming cost V 7 bases and J 2 bases, with 5 bases left between them. In DNA, the CDR3 is TGTGCCAGCACCCGCAACACCGGGGAGCTGTTTTTT. Translating it yields CASTRNTGELFF.

This chain connects TRBV18 to TRBJ1-1; 11 bases agree with TRBD1. V gave up 4 bases and J gave up 1 base; unmatched junction bases: 8. The CDR3 contains 17 residues. CDR1 and CDR2 (germline): KGHSH, LQKENI. CDR3 sequence: CASSLIGQGARNTEAFF. The CDR3 region has the DNA TGTGCCAGCTCACTAATAGGACAGGGGGCCCGGAACACTGAAGCTTTCTTT. Looking up the rest from reference TRBV18 and TRBJ1-1 gives the full variable domain: NAGVMQNPRHLVRRRGQEARLRCSPMKGHSHVYWYRQLPEEGLKFMVYLQKENIIDESGMPKERFSAEFPKEGPSILRIQQVVRGDSAAYFCASSLIGQGARNTEAFFGQGTRLTVV.

In its sample, this clonotype was seen many times. The chain employs TRBV15 and TRBJ2-7; 8 nucleotides match TRBD1. The germline CDR1 and CDR2 sequences are LNHNV and YYDKDF (reference sequence). Unmatched junction bases numbered 8, after V lost 0 bases and J lost 4 bases. The CDR3 totals 16 residues. The CDR3: CATSRDVMGQAYEQYF. Here the CDR3 DNA reads TGTGCCACCAGCAGAGATGTTATGGGACAGGCTTACGAGCAGTACTTC.

The rearrangement joins TRBV7-8 to TRBJ2-7; D might be TRBD1 (6 bases). The CDR3 spans 13 residues. Germline CDR1 is SGHVS and CDR2 is FQNEAQ. V lost 4 bases to trimming and J lost 4 bases, with 11 bases between them. The CDR3 reads CASSSDRRYEQYF. The CDR3 coding sequence is TGTGCCAGCAGCTCGGACAGAAGATACGAGCAGTACTTC.

This sequence joins TRBV13 and TRBJ1-4, with D unresolved. Germline loops: CDR1 PRHDT, CDR2 FYEKMQ (reference sequence). The V and J ends lost 5 bases and 0 bases respectively, with 7 bases between them. The CDR3 runs to 14 residues. The CDR3 sequence is CASSASATNEKLFF. In DNA form, the CDR3 reads TGTGCCAGCAGCGCGAGTGCAACTAATGAAAAACTGTTTTTT.

This CDR3 is CASTLLAGAPQTQYF. The DNA of the CDR3 is TGTGCCAGCACCTTACTAGCGGGAGCCCCCCAGACCCAGTACTTC. The genes are TRBV28 and TRBJ2-5; 11 nucleotides match TRBD2. Per germline, CDR1 MDHEN and CDR2 SYDVKM. This CDR3 contains 15 residues. J was trimmed by 6 bases and V by 7 bases; bases with no gene match: 10.

This chain connects TRBV20-1 to TRBJ2-1; 8 bases map to TRBD2. Germline V lookup: CDR1 DFQATT, CDR2 SNEGSKA (reference sequence). This CDR3 is built from 15 residues. The V gene end was trimmed by 0 bases and the J gene end by 6 bases; junction bases not matched to a gene: 7. The CDR3, as DNA: TGCAGTGCTAGAGATGGTTCCGCGGGAGGCAATGAGCAGTTCTTC. Protein: CSARDGSAGGNEQFF.

A few counts support this clonotype. The chain recombines TRBV9 with TRBJ2-1; tentative D call: TRBD1 (5 bases). Trimming pared 0 bases from V and 6 bases from J, leaving 13 bases between. This CDR3 has 15 amino acids. Germline V gene data show CDR1 as SGDLS and CDR2 as YYNGEE. The chain's CDR3 is CASSVEGVIGNEQFF. Here the CDR3 DNA reads TGTGCCAGCAGCGTAGAAGGGGTAATAGGCAATGAGCAGTTCTTC. Based on the CDR3 plus reference TRBV9 and TRBJ2-1, the full variable domain is DSGVTQTPKHLITATGQRVTLRCSPRSGDLSVYWYQQSLDQGLQFLIQYYNGEERAKGNILERFSAQQFPDLHSELNLSSLELGDSALYFCASSVEGVIGNEQFFGPGTRLTVL.

V is TRBV12-3 or TRBV12-4 and J is TRBJ1-1; D not resolved. The CDR3 runs 15 residues. The V end lost 7 bases, the J end lost 1 base, and 16 bases lay between the germline ends. The CDR3 protein is CASTLGSFRNTEAFF. For the CDR3, the DNA is TGTGCCAGCACCCTAGGGTCTTTTAGGAACACTGAAGCTTTCTTT.

Turning to this clonotype: A junction boundary mismatches the germline segment, possibly from a read error. The chain couples TRBV6-5 to TRBJ2-1; tentatively, D is TRBD2 (5 bases). Germline loops: CDR1 MNHEY, CDR2 SVGAGI. The CDR3 length is 12 residues. CDR3 DNA sequence: TGTGCCAGCAGCATTACGGGGAATGAGCATTTCTTC. It encodes CASSITGNEHFF.